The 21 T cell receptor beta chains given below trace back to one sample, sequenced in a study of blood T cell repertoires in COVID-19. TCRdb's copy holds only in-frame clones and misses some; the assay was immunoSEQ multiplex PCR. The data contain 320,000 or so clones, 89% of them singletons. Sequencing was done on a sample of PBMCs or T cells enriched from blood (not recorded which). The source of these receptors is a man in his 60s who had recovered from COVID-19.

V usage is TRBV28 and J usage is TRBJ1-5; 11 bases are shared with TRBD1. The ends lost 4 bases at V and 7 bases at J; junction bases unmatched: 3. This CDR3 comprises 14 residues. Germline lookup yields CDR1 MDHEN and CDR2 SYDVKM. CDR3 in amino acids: CASSSGQGGQPQHF. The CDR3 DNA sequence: TGTGCCAGCAGTTCGGGACAGGGGGGACAGCCCCAGCATTTT. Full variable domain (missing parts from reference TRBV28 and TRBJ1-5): DVKVTQSSRYLVKRTGEKVFLECVQDMDHENMFWYRQDPGLGLRLIYFSYDVKMKEKGDIPEGYSVSREKKERFSLILESASTNQTSMYLCASSSGQGGQPQHFGDGTRLSIL.

The CDR3 protein is CASSLGGGRSPLHF. The CDR3 DNA reads as TGTGCCAGCAGCTTAGGGGGGGGACGCTCACCCCTCCACTTT. The chain carries TRBV11-2 and TRBJ1-6; a possible D gene is TRBD1 (5 bases). Trimming removed 1 base at V and 10 bases at J, with 11 bases between. This CDR3 region has 14 residues. Looked up from germline, CDR1 is SGHAT and CDR2 is FQNNGV.

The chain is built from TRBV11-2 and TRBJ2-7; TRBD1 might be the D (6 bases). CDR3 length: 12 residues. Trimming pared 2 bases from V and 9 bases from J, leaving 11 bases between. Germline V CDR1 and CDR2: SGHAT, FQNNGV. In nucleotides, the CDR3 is TGTGCCAGCAGCTTATCCCGGGACACGCAGTACTTC. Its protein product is CASSLSRDTQYF.

The CDR3: CASSFRRTNYGYTF. CDR3 DNA: TGTGCCAGCAGCTTCCGGCGGACTAACTATGGCTACACCTTC. This sequence joins TRBV5-8 and TRBJ1-2; no clear D. Germline CDR1 SGHTS, CDR2 YDEGEE. Deletions cut 2 bases from V and 0 bases from J, with 8 bases between. This CDR3 comprises 14 residues. The variable domain in full, with the rest retrieved from reference TRBV5-8 and TRBJ1-2, is EAGVTQSPTHLIKTRGQQATLRCSPISGHTSVYWYQQALGLGLQFLLWYDEGEERNRGNFPPRFSGRQFPNYSSELNVNALELEDSALYLCASSFRRTNYGYTFGSGTRLTVV.

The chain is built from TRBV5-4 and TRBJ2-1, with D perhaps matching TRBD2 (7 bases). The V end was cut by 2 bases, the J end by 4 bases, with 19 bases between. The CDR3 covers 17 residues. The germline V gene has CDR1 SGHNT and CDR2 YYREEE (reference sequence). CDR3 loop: CASSFVRGAMGYNEQFF. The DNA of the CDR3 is TGTGCCAGCAGCTTCGTACGGGGGGCTATGGGTTACAATGAGCAGTTCTTC.

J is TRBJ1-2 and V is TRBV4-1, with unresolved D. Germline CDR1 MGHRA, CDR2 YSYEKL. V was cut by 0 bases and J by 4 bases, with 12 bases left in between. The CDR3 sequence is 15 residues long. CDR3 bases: TGCGCCAGCAGCCAAGACATCGCAGGACTCTATGGCTACACCTTC. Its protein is CASSQDIAGLYGYTF.

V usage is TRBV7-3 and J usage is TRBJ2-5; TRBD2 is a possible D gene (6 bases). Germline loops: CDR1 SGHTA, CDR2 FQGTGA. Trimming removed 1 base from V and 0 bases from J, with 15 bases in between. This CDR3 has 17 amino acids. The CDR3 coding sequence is TGTGCCAGCAGCTTAAGAGCTAGCGAACAAAACCAAGAGACCCAGTACTTC. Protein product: CASSLRASEQNQETQYF.

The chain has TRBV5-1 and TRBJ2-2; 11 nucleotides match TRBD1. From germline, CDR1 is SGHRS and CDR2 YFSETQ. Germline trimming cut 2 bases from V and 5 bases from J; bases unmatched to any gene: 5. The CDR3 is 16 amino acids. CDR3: CASSLWTGGNTGELFF. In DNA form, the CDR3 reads TGCGCCAGCAGCTTATGGACAGGGGGCAATACCGGGGAGCTGTTTTTT. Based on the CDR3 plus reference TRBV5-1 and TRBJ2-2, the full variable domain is KAGVTQTPRYLIKTRGQQVTLSCSPISGHRSVSWYQQTPGQGLQFLFEYFSETQRNKGNFPGRFSGRQFSNSRSEMNVSTLELGDSALYLCASSLWTGGNTGELFFGEGSRLTVL.

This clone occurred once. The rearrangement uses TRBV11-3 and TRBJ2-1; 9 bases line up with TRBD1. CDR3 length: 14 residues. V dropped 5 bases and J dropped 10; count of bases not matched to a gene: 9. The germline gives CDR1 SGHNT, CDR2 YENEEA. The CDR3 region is CASSPRTGESEQFF. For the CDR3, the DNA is TGTGCCAGCAGCCCCCGGACAGGGGAGAGCGAGCAGTTCTTC.

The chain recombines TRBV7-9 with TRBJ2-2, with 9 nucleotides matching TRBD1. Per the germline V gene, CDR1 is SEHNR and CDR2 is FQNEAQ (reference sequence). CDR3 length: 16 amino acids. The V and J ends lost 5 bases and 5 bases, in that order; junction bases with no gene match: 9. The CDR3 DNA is TGTGCCAGCAGCCCCCGACAGGGGGGGGTTACCGGGGAGCTGTTTTTT. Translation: CASSPRQGGVTGELFF.

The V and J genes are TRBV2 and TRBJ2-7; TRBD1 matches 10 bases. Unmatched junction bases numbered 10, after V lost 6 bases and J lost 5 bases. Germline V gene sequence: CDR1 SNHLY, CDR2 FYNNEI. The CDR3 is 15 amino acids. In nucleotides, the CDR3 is TGTGCCAGCAGGGGACGACAGGGGGCAGCGGACGAGCAGTACTTC. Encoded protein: CASRGRQGAADEQYF.

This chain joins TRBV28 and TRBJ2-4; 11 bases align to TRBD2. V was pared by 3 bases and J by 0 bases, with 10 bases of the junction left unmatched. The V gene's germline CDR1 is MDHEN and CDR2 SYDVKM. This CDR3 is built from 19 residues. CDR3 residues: CASSFAPLGLAEAKNIQYF. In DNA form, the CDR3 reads TGTGCCAGCAGTTTCGCTCCACTGGGACTAGCGGAAGCCAAAAACATTCAGTACTTC.

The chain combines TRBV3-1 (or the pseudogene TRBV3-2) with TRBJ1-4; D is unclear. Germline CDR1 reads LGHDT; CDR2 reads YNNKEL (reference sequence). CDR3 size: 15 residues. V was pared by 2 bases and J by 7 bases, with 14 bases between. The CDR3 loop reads CASSQLNSMVEKLFF. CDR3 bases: TGTGCCAGCAGCCAACTTAACAGCATGGTTGAAAAACTGTTTTTT.

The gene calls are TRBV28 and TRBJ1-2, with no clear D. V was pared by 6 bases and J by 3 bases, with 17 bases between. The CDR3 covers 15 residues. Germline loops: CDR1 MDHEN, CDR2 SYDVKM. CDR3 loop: CASRPWEASYYGYTF. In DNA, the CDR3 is TGTGCCAGCAGACCCTGGGAGGCATCATACTATGGCTACACCTTC.

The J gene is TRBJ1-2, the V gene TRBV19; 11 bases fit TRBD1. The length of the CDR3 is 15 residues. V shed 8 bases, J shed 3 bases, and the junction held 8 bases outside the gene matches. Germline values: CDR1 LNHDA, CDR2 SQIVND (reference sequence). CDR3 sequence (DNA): TGTGCCAGTTCTCATCCGGGACAGGGGGACTATGGCTACACCTTC. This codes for CASSHPGQGDYGYTF.

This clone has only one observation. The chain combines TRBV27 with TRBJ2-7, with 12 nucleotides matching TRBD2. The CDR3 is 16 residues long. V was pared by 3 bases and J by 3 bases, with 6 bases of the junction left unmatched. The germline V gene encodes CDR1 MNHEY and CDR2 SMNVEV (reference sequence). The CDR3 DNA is TGTGCCAGCAGTTTTTCTAGCGGGAGGGTAAACTACGAGCAGTACTTC. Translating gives CASSFSSGRVNYEQYF.

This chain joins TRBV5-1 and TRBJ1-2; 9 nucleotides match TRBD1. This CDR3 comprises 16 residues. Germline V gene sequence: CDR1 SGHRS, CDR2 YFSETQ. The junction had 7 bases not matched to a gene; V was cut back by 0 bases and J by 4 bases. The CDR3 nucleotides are TGCGCCAGCAGCTTGGCCCCGGGACAGGGTAGCTATGGCTACACCTTC. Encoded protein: CASSLAPGQGSYGYTF.

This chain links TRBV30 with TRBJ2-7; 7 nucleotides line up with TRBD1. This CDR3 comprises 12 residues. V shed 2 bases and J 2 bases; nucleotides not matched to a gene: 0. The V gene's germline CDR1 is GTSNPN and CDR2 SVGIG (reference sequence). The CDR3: CAWSQGAYEQYF. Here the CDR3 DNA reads TGTGCCTGGAGTCAGGGGGCCTACGAGCAGTACTTC.

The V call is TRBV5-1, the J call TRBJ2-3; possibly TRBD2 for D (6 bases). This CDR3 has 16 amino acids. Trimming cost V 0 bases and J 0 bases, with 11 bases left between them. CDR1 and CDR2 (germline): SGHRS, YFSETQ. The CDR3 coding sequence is TGCGCCAGCAGCTTGGCGAGCGGGTCCAGCACAGATACGCAGTATTTT. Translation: CASSLASGSSTDTQYF.

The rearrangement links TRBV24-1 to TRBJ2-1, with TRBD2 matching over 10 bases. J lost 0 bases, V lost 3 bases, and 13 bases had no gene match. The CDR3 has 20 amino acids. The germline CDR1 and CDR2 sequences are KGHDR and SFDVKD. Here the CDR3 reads CATSDRAGLASSSSYNEQFF. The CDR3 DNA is TGTGCCACCAGTGATCGGGCGGGACTAGCGAGCAGTAGCTCCTACAATGAGCAGTTCTTC.

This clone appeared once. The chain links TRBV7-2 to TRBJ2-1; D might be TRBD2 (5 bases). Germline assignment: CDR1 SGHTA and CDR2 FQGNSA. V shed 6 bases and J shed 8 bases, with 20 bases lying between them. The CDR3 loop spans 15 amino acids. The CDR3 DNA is TGTGCCAGCAGTCTACTAGGGCCCACCTCACATGAGCAGTTCTTC. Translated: CASSLLGPTSHEQFF. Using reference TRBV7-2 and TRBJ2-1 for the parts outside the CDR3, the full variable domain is GAGVSQSPSNKVTEKGKDVELRCDPISGHTALYWYRQSLGQGLEFLIYFQGNSAPDKSGLPSDRFSAERTGGSVSTLTIQRTQQEDSAVYLCASSLLGPTSHEQFFGPGTRLTVL.